What follows are 15 T cell receptor beta chains derived from one specimen sequenced in a study of cytomegalovirus exposure and HLA in healthy donors. PCR used 60 Vbeta primers and 13 Jbeta primers. TCRdb's table, derived via immunoSEQ multiplex PCR, lists solely in-frame clones and lacks some. The sample shows around 120,000 clones, around four fifths of them seen only once. Sequenced material: PBMCs. The source is a woman in her forties in good health and CMV-seropositive.

The J gene is TRBJ2-2, the V gene TRBV10-1, with 8 bases lining up with TRBD2. Germline loops: CDR1 WNHNN, CDR2 SYGVQD (reference sequence). V lost 11 bases to trimming and J lost 5 bases; unmatched junction nucleotides: 13. The CDR3 covers 15 residues. CDR3 residues: CARLTGTSRTGELFF. The DNA of the CDR3 is TGCGCCCGCCTAACCGGGACTAGTCGGACCGGGGAGCTGTTTTTT.

This rearrangement joins TRBV2 to TRBJ1-2, with 10 positions matching TRBD1. The CDR3 runs to 17 residues. Germline CDR1 is SNHLY and CDR2 is FYNNEI. Trimming cost V 4 bases and J 0 bases; bases outside gene matches: 8. The CDR3 loop is CASSGGTGVPSNYGYTF. The CDR3 DNA sequence: TGTGCCAGCAGTGGAGGGACAGGGGTCCCCTCTAACTATGGCTACACCTTC.

This clone was counted a few times. The chain employs TRBV2 and TRBJ1-1; 11 bases are shared with TRBD1. CDR1 is SNHLY and CDR2 is FYNNEI in the germline V gene. V shed 2 bases and J 2 bases; nucleotides not matched to a gene: 7. CDR3 length equals 17 residues. This CDR3 is CASSERTGGSGNTEAFF. The CDR3 DNA sequence: TGTGCCAGCAGTGAAAGGACAGGGGGCAGTGGTAACACTGAAGCTTTCTTT. Combining the CDR3 with reference TRBV2 and TRBJ1-1 gives the whole variable domain EPEVTQTPSHQVTQMGQEVILRCVPISNHLYFYWYRQILGQKVEFLVSFYNNEISEKSEIFDDQFSVERPDGSNFTLKIRSTKLEDSAMYFCASSERTGGSGNTEAFFGQGTRLTVV.

The V and J genes are TRBV4-3 and TRBJ2-5, with TRBD1 as a possible D gene (6 bases). The end of the DNA is better explained by TRBJ2-7, so the J call may be wrong. This CDR3 spans 14 amino acids. The germline V gene has CDR1 LGHNA and CDR2 YSLEER. The CDR3 DNA sequence: TGCGCCAGCAGCCAAGTACAGGGTCAATACGAGCAGTACTTC. The encoded protein is CASSQVQGQYEQYF.

The CDR3 DNA is TGTGCCACCAGCAGAGGGAGGCTAGGTTTGAATGAGCAGTTCTTC. Its protein product is CATSRGRLGLNEQFF. This chain uses TRBV15 with TRBJ2-1; tentative D call: TRBD2 (5 bases). Germline values: CDR1 LNHNV, CDR2 YYDKDF (reference sequence). Deletions cut 1 base from V and 7 bases from J, with 14 bases between. The CDR3 extends over 15 amino acids.

The gene calls are TRBV9 and TRBJ2-3; 10 nucleotides match TRBD1. Germline assignment: CDR1 SGDLS and CDR2 YYNGEE. This CDR3 is 15 amino acids long. V gave up 2 bases and J gave up 0 bases; unmatched junction bases: 0. CDR3 in amino acids: CASSVGQGSTDTQYF. The CDR3 bases are TGTGCCAGCAGCGTGGGACAGGGGAGCACAGATACGCAGTATTTT.

This rearrangement joins TRBV18 to TRBJ2-1, with 11 bases that match TRBD2. Trimming removed 3 bases from V and 3 bases from J; junction bases left unmatched: 1. The CDR3 length is 15 residues. CDR1 is KGHSH and CDR2 is LQKENI in the germline V gene. In DNA, the CDR3 is TGTGCCAGCTCACCGGGACTAGCGGACTACAATGAGCAGTTCTTC. Translation: CASSPGLADYNEQFF.

The chain uses TRBV27 and TRBJ2-2; D possibly corresponds to TRBD1 (7 bases). This CDR3 contains 17 residues. V dropped 2 bases and J dropped 5 bases, with 18 bases sitting between them. Per germline, CDR1 MNHEY and CDR2 SMNVEV (reference sequence). The CDR3 is CASSLRGAAGGTGELFF. CDR3 coding DNA: TGTGCCAGCAGTTTAAGGGGGGCGGCAGGGGGAACCGGGGAGCTGTTTTTT.

This clone appeared a few times. V and J are TRBV27 and TRBJ1-6; 9 nucleotides match TRBD1. CDR1 is MNHEY, CDR2 SMNVEV, per germline (reference sequence). This CDR3 spans 15 amino acids. After removal of 5 bases from V and 9 bases from J, the junction contained 8 bases not matched to a gene. DNA of the CDR3: TGTGCCAGCAGTATTACAGGGGGCTTTAGTTCACCCCTCCACTTT. Translation: CASSITGGFSSPLHF.

CDR3 amino acids: CASSVDRTYEQYF. CDR3 sequence (DNA): TGTGCCAGCAGTGTGGACAGGACCTACGAGCAGTACTTC. The chain uses TRBV6-1 and TRBJ2-7, with 7 bases aligning to TRBD1. The CDR3 is made up of 13 amino acids. From germline, CDR1 is MNHNS and CDR2 SASEGT. V shed 4 bases, J shed 2 bases, and the junction held 2 bases outside the gene matches.

The V call is TRBV7-3, the J call TRBJ2-7, with TRBD2 matching over 9 bases. V lost 5 bases, J lost 3 bases, and 8 bases stayed unmatched. CDR3 length: 15 residues. Per the germline V gene, CDR1 is SGHTA and CDR2 is FQGTGA. The CDR3 protein is CASSVAAGGFYEQYF. The DNA for the CDR3 is TGTGCCAGCAGCGTCGCGGCGGGGGGGTTCTACGAGCAGTACTTC.

The chain joins TRBV7-2 to TRBJ1-5; 9 bases align to TRBD1. This CDR3 has 16 amino acids. The trim removed 3 bases at V and 0 bases at J, leaving 3 bases unmatched. CDR1 is SGHTA and CDR2 is FQGNSA in the germline V gene. The CDR3 here is CASSFTGGDSNQPQHF. DNA of the CDR3: TGTGCCAGCAGCTTTACAGGGGGCGATAGCAATCAGCCCCAGCATTTT.

The V call is TRBV6-4, the J call TRBJ2-1; 10 bases are a match to TRBD2. This CDR3 contains 16 residues. Germline values: CDR1 MRHNA, CDR2 SNTAGT. V was clipped by 6 bases and J by 6 bases; unmatched bases: 11. CDR3 amino acids: CASSIASGRAVNEQFF. CDR3 DNA: TGTGCCAGCAGCATAGCCAGCGGGAGGGCAGTCAATGAGCAGTTCTTC.

This clone was seen just once. The gene calls are TRBV2 and TRBJ1-1; possibly TRBD1 for D (6 bases). This CDR3 region has 13 residues. V was trimmed by 7 bases and J by 5 bases, leaving 14 bases between them. Germline lookup yields CDR1 SNHLY and CDR2 FYNNEI. The CDR3 DNA reads TGTGCCAGCAAGTCAGGGGCATGGACTGAAGCTTTCTTT. Translation gives CASKSGAWTEAFF.

There are a few counts of this clone. This same CDR3 is encoded by further DNA sequences in the sample. The chain links TRBV29-1 to TRBJ1-1; the D is unclear. V lost 1 base and J lost 0, with 6 bases in between. Germline values: CDR1 SQVTM, CDR2 ANQGSEA. The CDR3 covers 13 residues. The CDR3, as DNA: TGCAGCGTTGAAGGCGGCATGAACACTGAAGCTTTCTTT. Its translation: CSVEGGMNTEAFF.